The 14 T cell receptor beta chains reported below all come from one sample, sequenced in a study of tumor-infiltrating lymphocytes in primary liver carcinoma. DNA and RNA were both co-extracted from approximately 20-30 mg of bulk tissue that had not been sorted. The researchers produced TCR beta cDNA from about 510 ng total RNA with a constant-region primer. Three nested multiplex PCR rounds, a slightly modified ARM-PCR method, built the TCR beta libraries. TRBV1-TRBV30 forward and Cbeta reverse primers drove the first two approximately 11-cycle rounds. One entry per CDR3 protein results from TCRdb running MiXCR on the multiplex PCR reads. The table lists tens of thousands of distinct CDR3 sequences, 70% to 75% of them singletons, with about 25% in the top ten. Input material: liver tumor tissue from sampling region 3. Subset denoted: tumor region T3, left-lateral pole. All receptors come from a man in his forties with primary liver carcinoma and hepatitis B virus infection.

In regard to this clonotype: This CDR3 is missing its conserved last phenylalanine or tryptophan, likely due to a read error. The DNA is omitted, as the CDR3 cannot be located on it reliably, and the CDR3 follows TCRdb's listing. The CDR3 reads CASGSRQGALQLNEHFL. The chain couples TRBV6-5 to TRBJ2-1; TRBD1, the D gene given by the table, was not confirmed from the DNA. The CDR3 is made up of 17 amino acids, end residues included. CDR1 MNHEY and CDR2 SVGAGI come from the germline V gene.

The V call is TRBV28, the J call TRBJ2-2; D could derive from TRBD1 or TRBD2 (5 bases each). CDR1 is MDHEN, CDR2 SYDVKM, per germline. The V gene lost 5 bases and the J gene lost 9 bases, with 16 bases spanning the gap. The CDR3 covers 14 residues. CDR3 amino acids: CASSPTGRTRELFF. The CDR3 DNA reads TGTGCCAGCAGTCCGACGGGGCGGACCCGGGAGCTGTTTTTT.

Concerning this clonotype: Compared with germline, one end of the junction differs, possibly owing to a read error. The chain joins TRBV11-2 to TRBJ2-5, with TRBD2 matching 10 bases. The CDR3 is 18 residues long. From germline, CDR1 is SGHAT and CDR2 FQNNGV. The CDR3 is CASSSRPGLAAYQETQYF. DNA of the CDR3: TGTGCCAGCAGCTCACGTCCTGGACTAGCGGCATACCAAGAGACCCAGTATTTC.

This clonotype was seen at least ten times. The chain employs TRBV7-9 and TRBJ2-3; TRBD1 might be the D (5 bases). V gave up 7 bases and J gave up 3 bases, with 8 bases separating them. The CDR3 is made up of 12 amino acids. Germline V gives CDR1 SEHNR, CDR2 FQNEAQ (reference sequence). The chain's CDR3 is CASTTGTDTQYF. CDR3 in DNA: TGTGCCAGCACTACAGGAACAGATACGCAGTATTTT.

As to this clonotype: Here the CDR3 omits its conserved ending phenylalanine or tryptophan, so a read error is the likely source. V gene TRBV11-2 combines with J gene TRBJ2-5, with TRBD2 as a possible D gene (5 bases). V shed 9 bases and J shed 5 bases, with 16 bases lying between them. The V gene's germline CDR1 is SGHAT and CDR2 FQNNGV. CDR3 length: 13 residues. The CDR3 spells CARCLAQAETQYL. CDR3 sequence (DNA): TGTGCCAGGTGCTTAGCGCAGGCTGAGACCCAGTACTTA.

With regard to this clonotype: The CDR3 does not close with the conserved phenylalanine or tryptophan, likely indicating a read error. The CDR3 spells CSVGRSTTSCEQYL. The CDR3 region has the DNA TGCAGCGTTGGAAGGTCAACCACCTCCTGCGAGCAGTACCTC. The genes are TRBV29-1 and TRBJ2-7; no definite D call. From germline, CDR1 is SQVTM and CDR2 ANQGSEA. There are 14 residues in the CDR3.

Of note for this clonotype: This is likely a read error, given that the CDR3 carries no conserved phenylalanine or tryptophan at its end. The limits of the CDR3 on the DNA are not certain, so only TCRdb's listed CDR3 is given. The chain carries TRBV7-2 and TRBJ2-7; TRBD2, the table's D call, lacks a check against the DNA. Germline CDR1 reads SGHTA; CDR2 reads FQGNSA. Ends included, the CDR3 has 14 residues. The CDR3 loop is CASTLAETAYERYI.

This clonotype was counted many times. Here the CDR3 DNA reads TGCAGCGTTGAAGTAAGAACAAACGAGCAGTACTTC. Protein product: CSVEVRTNEQYF. V usage is TRBV29-1 and J usage is TRBJ2-7; D gene ambiguous. The V end lost 1 base, the J end lost 5 bases, and 9 bases lay between the germline ends. Germline V gives CDR1 SQVTM, CDR2 ANQGSEA. The CDR3 sequence is 12 residues long.

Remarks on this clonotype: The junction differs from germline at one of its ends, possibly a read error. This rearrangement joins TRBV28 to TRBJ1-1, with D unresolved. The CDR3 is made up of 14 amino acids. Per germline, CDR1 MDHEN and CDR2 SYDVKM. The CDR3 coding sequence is TGTGCCAGTCACAGCCGGGAGTTGAACATTGAAGCTTTCTTT. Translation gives CASHSRELNIEAFF.

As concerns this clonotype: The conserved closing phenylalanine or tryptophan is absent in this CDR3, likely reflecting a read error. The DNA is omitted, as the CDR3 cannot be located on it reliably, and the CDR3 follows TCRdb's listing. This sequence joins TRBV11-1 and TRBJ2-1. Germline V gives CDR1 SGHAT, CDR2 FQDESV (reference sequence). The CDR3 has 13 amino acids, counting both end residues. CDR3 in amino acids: CASSYLGYNEQSL.

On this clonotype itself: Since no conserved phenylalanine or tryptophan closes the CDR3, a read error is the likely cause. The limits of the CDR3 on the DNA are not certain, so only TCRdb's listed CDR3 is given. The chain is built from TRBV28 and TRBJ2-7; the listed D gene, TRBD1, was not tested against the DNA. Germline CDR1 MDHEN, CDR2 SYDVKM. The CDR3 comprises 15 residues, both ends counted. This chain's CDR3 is CASSPQRGQPYEQYL.

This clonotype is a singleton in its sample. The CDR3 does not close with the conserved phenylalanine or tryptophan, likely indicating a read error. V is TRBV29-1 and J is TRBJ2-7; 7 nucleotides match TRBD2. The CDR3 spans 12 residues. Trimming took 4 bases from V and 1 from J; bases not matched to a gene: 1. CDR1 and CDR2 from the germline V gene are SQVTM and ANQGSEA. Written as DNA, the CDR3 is TGCAGCGTTGGGGAGGGGTCCTACGAGCAGTACTGT. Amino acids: CSVGEGSYEQYC.

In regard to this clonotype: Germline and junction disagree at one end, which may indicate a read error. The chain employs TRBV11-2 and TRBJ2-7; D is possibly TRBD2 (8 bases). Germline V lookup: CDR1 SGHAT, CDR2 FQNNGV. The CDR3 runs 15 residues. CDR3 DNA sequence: TGTGTCGGCAGCCAATATTCGGGAGGGGGCTACGAGCAGTATTTC. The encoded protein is CVGSQYSGGGYEQYF.

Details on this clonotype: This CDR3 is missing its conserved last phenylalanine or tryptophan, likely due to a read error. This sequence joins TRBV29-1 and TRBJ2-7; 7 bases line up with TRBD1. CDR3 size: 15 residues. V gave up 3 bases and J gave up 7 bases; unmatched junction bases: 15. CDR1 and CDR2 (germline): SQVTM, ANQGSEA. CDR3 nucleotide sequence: TGCAGCGTTGAGGGGCAGGGGGTTATTCGGAAGGAGCAGTACCTC. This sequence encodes CSVEGQGVIRKEQYL.